The rows below give T cell receptor beta chains drawn from one sample of a study of cytotoxic CD8 clonotypes in ibrutinib-treated CLL. Clones were read by immunoSEQ multiplex PCR, and TCRdb kept only the in-frame ones, dropping some. Here the sample spans around 50,000 clones, 50% to 70% being singletons. The sample in question was PBMCs, obtained after 24 months of ibrutinib treatment. Receptors were obtained from a human donor with chronic lymphocytic leukemia. Both conserved end residues are part of each CDR3. D genes are given only for firm matches. Clone size, where shown, is once, few, many, or a class for clones that have expanded.

d_gene	abundance	v_gene	j_gene	CDR3aa	CDR3nt
TRBD1	NA	TRBV7-8	TRBJ1-3	CASSSGTGSFNTIYF	TGTGCCAGCAGCTCCGGGACAGGGAGTTTTAACACCATATATTTT
NA	NA	TRBV28	TRBJ2-2	CASRWIGAGGELFF	TGTGCCAGCAGGTGGATCGGGGCCGGCGGGGAGCTGTTTTTT
NA	NA	TRBV19	TRBJ2-1	CASSLGLDNEQFF	TGTGCCAGTAGTCTTGGTCTTGACAATGAGCAGTTCTTC
NA	NA	TRBV11-1	TRBJ2-2	CASSLLRGNTGELFF	TGTGCCAGCAGCTTATTGAGAGGCAACACCGGGGAGCTGTTTTTT
NA	few	TRBV19	TRBJ2-7	CASRMAGSYEQYF	TGTGCCAGTAGGATGGCAGGGTCCTACGAGCAGTACTTC
NA	NA	TRBV5-5	TRBJ2-3	CASFLSMADTQYF	TGTGCCAGCTTCCTATCGATGGCAGATACGCAGTATTTT
NA	many	TRBV7-9	TRBJ2-5	CASSPSGRGERTQYF	TGTGCCAGCAGCCCCTCAGGGAGGGGGGAGCGGACCCAGTACTTC
NA	once	TRBV2	TRBJ2-7	CASSRTRGGTYEQYF	TGTGCCAGCAGTAGGACCAGAGGCGGAACCTACGAGCAGTACTTC
TRBD2	NA	TRBV11-2	TRBJ2-3	CASSRAGGGTDTQYF	TGTGCCAGCAGCCGAGCGGGAGGGGGAACAGATACGCAGTATTTT
NA	NA	TRBV4-1	TRBJ2-5	CASSQDPRKPETQYF	TGCGCCAGCAGCCAAGATCCGCGGAAACCCGAGACCCAGTACTTC
NA	NA	TRBV7-8	TRBJ2-1	CASSFPVWEQFF	TGTGCCAGCAGCTTCCCAGTATGGGAGCAGTTCTTC
TRBD1	NA	TRBV30	TRBJ1-4	CAWSGGTGVYEKLFF	TGTGCCTGGAGCGGCGGGACAGGGGTTTACGAAAAACTGTTTTTT
TRBD2	NA	TRBV28	TRBJ2-2	CASTWGGYGELFF	TGTGCCAGCACCTGGGGGGGTTACGGGGAGCTGTTTTTT
NA	few	TRBV27	TRBJ1-6	CASSLIGRVSYNSPLHF	TGTGCCAGCAGTTTAATAGGGAGGGTATCCTATAATTCACCCCTCCACTTT
NA	few	TRBV5-1	TRBJ1-1	CASSLIGKGSAEAFF	TGCGCCAGCAGCTTGATAGGGAAAGGAAGCGCTGAAGCTTTCTTT
TRBD2	few	TRBV19	TRBJ2-2	CASTGLAGSANTGELFF	TGTGCCAGTACCGGACTAGCGGGGAGCGCGAACACCGGGGAGCTGTTTTTT
TRBD2	NA	TRBV27	TRBJ2-1	CASSFLTAGSSYNEQFF	TGTGCCAGCAGTTTCCTAACAGCGGGAAGCTCCTACAATGAGCAGTTCTTC
NA	NA	TRBV6-9	TRBJ1-6	CARGRGHLLVDNSPLHF	TGTGCCCGGGGACGAGGACATCTTCTTGTGGATAATTCACCCCTCCACTTT
NA	few	TRBV27	TRBJ2-7	CASKTGTATYEQYF	TGTGCCAGCAAAACCGGGACTGCGACCTACGAGCAGTACTTC
NA	NA	TRBV18	TRBJ2-7	CASSPLYKGPFYEQYF	TGTGCCAGCTCACCTTTATACAAGGGACCGTTCTACGAGCAGTACTTC
NA	few	TRBV27	TRBJ1-3	CASGVGNTIYF	TGTGCCAGCGGGGTTGGAAACACCATATATTTT
NA	few	TRBV18	TRBJ1-2	CASSPPDYGYTF	TGTGCCAGCTCACCGCCAGACTATGGCTACACCTTC
NA	NA	TRBV6-1	TRBJ1-2	CASTRDGVGGPYTF	TGTGCCAGCACCCGGGATGGGGTGGGGGGACCCTACACCTTC
TRBD2	few	TRBV6-4	TRBJ2-7	CASIPLDAGLARRKQYF	TGTGCCAGCATCCCACTAGATGCGGGACTAGCGAGAAGGAAGCAGTACTTC
TRBD2	NA	TRBV19	TRBJ2-1	CASSSPIAGGNEQFF	TGTGCCAGTAGTAGCCCGATAGCGGGAGGAAATGAGCAGTTCTTC
NA	NA	TRBV7-9	TRBJ2-1	CASSFYSQPPYNEQFF	TGTGCCAGCAGCTTTTACTCTCAACCCCCCTACAATGAGCAGTTCTTC
NA	few	TRBV7-6	TRBJ2-2	CASSRLGTGELFF	TGTGCCAGCAGCCGGCTAGGCACCGGGGAGCTGTTTTTT
NA	NA	TRBV5-1	TRBJ1-6	CASSLSGVQDSPLHF	TGCGCCAGCAGCTTGAGCGGGGTTCAGGATTCACCCCTCCACTTT
TRBD1	NA	TRBV6-5	TRBJ1-2	CASSPRTGFYGYTF	TGTGCCAGCAGTCCGAGGACAGGGTTCTATGGCTACACCTTC
TRBD2	NA	TRBV7-8	TRBJ2-1	CASSRRTSGSFEQFF	TGTGCCAGCAGCCGCCGGACTAGCGGGAGTTTTGAGCAGTTCTTC
NA	few	TRBV2	TRBJ1-5	CASSRDSNQPQHF	TGTGCCAGCAGCAGGGATAGCAATCAGCCCCAGCATTTT
NA	few	TRBV9	TRBJ2-5	CASSVAGNVRLEETQYF	TGTGCCAGCAGCGTAGCCGGGAACGTTAGACTAGAAGAGACCCAGTACTTC
NA	NA	TRBV5-1	TRBJ2-7	CASSSIRDTHYEQYF	TGCGCCAGCAGCTCAATCCGGGACACCCACTACGAGCAGTACTTC
TRBD1	many	TRBV5-1	TRBJ1-1	CASSLVGQGYTEAFF	TGCGCCAGCAGCTTGGTGGGACAGGGATACACTGAAGCTTTCTTT
NA	NA	TRBV9	TRBJ2-3	CASSPATFADTQYF	TGTGCCAGCAGCCCTGCCACCTTCGCAGATACGCAGTATTTT
NA	NA	TRBV18	TRBJ2-7	CASSGFGKQYF	TGTGCCAGCTCAGGGTTTGGCAAGCAGTACTTC
TRBD1	once	TRBV7-8	TRBJ2-2	CASSFGQGTGELFF	TGTGCCAGCAGCTTTGGACAGGGAACCGGGGAGCTGTTTTTT
NA	NA	TRBV19	TRBJ1-2	CASSMNVANYGYTF	TGTGCCAGTAGTATGAACGTGGCTAACTATGGCTACACCTTC
TRBD2	NA	TRBV6-5	TRBJ2-3	CASSRGGEDTQYF	TGTGCCAGCAGTCGGGGGGGAGAAGATACGCAGTATTTT
TRBD1	few	TRBV27	TRBJ1-1	CASSWTGPSPSGAFF	TGTGCCAGCAGTTGGACAGGGCCCTCTCCGAGCGGAGCTTTCTTT
TRBD1	NA	TRBV5-6	TRBJ2-2	CASSSLTGASTGELFF	TGTGCCAGCAGCTCCTTGACAGGGGCGAGCACCGGGGAGCTGTTTTTT
TRBD1	NA	TRBV19	TRBJ2-5	CASSIGDRAKTQYF	TGTGCCAGTAGTATAGGGGACAGGGCGAAGACCCAGTACTTC